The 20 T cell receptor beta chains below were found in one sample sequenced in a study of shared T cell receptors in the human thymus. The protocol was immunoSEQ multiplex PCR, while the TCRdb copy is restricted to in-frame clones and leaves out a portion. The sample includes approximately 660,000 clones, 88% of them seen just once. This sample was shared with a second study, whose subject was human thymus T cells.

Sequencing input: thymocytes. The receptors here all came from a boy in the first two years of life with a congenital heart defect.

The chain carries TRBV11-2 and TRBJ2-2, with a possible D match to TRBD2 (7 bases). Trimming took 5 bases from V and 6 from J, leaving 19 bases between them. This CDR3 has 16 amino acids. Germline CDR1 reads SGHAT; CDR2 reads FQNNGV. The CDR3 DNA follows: TGTGCCAGCAGCCCCGGGGAAAGGGGGAGGGCCGGGGAGCTGTTTTTT. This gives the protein CASSPGERGRAGELFF.

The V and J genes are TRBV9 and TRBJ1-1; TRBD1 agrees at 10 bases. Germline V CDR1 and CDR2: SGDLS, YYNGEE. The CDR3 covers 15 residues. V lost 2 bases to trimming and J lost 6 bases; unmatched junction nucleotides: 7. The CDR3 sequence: CASSVRTGGTAEAFF. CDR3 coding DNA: TGTGCCAGCAGCGTCCGGACAGGGGGTACCGCTGAAGCTTTCTTT.

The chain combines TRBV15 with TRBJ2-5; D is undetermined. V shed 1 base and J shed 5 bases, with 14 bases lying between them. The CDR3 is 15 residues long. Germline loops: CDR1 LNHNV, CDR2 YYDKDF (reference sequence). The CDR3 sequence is CATSRVRSYRETQYF. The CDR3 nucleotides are TGTGCCACCAGCAGAGTTAGATCCTACCGGGAGACCCAGTACTTC.

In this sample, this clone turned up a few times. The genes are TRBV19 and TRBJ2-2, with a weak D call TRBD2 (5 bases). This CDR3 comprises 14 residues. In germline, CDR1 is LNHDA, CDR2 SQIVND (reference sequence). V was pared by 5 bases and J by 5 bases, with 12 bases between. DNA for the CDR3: TGTGCCAGTAGTCTTCGGAGGTTAACCGGGGAGCTGTTTTTT. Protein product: CASSLRRLTGELFF.

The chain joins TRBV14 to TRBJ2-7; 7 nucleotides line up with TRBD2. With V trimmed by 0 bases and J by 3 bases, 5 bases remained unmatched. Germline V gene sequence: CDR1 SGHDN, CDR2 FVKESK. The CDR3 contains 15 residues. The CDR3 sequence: CASSQEGTGGYEQYF. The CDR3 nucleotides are TGTGCCAGCAGCCAAGAAGGAACGGGAGGCTACGAGCAGTACTTC.

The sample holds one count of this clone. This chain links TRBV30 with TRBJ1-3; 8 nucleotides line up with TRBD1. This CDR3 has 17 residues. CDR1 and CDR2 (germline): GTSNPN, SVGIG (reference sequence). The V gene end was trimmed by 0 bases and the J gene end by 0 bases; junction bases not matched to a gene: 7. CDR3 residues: CAWSVQGDASSGNTIYF. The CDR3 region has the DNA TGTGCCTGGAGTGTACAGGGGGACGCCAGCTCTGGAAACACCATATATTTT. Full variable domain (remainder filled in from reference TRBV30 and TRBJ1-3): SQTIHQWPATLVQPVGSPLSLECTVEGTSNPNLYWYRQAAGRGLQLLFYSVGIGQISSEVPQNLSASRPQDRQFILSSKKLLLSDSGFYLCAWSVQGDASSGNTIYFGEGSWLTVV.

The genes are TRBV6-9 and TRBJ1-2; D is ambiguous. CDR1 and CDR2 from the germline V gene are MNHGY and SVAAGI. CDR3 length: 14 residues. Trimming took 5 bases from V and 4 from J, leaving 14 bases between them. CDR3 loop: CASSPRSPSYGYTF. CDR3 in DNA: TGTGCCAGCAGTCCCCGGTCCCCAAGCTATGGCTACACCTTC.

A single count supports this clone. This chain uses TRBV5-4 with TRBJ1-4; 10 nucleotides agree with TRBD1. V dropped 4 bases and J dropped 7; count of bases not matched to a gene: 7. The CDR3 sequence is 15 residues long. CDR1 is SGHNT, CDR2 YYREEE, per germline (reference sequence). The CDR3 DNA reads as TGTGCCAGCAGCATATCTGGGACAGGGGTTGAAAAACTGTTTTTT. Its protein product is CASSISGTGVEKLFF.

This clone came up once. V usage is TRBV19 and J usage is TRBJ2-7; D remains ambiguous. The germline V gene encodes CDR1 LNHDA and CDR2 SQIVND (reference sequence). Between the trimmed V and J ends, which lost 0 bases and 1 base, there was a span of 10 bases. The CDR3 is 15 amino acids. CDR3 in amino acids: CASSIDYCPSYEQYF. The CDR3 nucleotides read TGTGCCAGTAGTATAGACTATTGCCCTTCCTACGAGCAGTACTTC.

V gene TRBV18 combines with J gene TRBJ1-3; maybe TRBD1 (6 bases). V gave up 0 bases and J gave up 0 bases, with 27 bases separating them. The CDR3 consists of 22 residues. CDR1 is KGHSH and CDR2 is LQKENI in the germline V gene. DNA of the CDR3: TGTGCCAGCTCACCACCGAGGCGGGGGGCTTCGCCTTGGTGTCGCTCTGGAAACACCATATATTTT. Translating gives CASSPPRRGASPWCRSGNTIYF. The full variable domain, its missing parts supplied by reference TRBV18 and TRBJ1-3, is NAGVMQNPRHLVRRRGQEARLRCSPMKGHSHVYWYRQLPEEGLKFMVYLQKENIIDESGMPKERFSAEFPKEGPSILRIQQVVRGDSAAYFCASSPPRRGASPWCRSGNTIYFGEGSWLTVV.

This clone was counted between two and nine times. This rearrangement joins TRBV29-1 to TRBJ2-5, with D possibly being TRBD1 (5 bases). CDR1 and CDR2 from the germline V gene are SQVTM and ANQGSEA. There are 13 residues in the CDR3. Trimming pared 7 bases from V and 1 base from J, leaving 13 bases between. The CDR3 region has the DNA TGCAGCGCCCCCAGCAGGGTCCAAGAGACCCAGTACTTC. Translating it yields CSAPSRVQETQYF.

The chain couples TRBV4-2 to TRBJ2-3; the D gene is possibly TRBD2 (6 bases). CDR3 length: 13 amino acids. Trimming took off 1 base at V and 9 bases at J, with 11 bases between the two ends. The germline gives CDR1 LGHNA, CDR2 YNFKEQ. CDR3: CASSQGGEGTQYF. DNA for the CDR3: TGTGCCAGCAGCCAAGGGGGGGAAGGAACGCAGTATTTT.

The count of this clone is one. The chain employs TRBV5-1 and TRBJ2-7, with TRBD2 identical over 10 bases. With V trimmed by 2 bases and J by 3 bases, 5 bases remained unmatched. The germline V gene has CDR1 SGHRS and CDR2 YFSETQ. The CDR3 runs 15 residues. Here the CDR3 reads CASSLKLAGVYEQYF. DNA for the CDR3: TGCGCCAGCAGCTTAAAGCTAGCGGGAGTCTACGAGCAGTACTTC.

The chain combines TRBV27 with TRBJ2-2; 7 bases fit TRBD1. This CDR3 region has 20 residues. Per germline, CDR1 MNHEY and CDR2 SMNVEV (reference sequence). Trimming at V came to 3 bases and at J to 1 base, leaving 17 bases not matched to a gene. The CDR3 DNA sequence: TGTGCCAGCAGTTTGGGCAAATCCACCACAGGGGATTGGAACACCGGGGAGCTGTTTTTT. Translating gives CASSLGKSTTGDWNTGELFF.

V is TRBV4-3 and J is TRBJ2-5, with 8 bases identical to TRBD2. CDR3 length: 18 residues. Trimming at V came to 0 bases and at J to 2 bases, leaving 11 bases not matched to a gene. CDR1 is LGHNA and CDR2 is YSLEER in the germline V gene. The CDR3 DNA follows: TGCGCCAGCAGCCAAGATATCGGGAGCGGGGGAAGGCAAGAGACCCAGTACTTC. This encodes CASSQDIGSGGRQETQYF.

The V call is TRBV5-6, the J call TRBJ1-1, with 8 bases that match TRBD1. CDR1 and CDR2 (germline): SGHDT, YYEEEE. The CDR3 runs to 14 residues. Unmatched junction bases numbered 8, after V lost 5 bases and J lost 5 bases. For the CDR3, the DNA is TGTGCCAGCAGAAAGAGACAGGGGAGAACTGAAGCTTTCTTT. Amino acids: CASRKRQGRTEAFF.

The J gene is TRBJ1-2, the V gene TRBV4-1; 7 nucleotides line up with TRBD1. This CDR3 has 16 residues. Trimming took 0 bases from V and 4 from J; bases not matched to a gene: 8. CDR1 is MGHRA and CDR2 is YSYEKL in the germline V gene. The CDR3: CASSQETGGTVYGYTF. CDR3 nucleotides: TGCGCCAGCAGCCAAGAAACTGGAGGGACAGTCTATGGCTACACCTTC.

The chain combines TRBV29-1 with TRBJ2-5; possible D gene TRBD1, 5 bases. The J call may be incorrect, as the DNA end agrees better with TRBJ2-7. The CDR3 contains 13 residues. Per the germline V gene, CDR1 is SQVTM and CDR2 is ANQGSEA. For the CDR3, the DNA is TGCAGCGCTCAGGGTGGGGTCCCTTCCGAGCAGTACTTC. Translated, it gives CSAQGGVPSEQYF.

CDR3 DNA: TGCGCCAGCAGCCAAGAATGGATAGCGGGTGCCAATGAGCAGTTCTTC. Translation gives CASSQEWIAGANEQFF. V is TRBV4-3 and J is TRBJ2-1; 7 nucleotides match TRBD2. CDR1 and CDR2 (germline): LGHNA, YSLEER. This CDR3 is 16 amino acids long. V shed 0 bases and J 6 bases; nucleotides not matched to a gene: 8.

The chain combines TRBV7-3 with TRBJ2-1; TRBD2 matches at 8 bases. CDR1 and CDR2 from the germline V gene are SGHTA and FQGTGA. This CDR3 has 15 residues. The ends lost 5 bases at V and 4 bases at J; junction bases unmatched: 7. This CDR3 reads CASSQLAEHYNEQFF. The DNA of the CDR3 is TGTGCCAGCAGCCAACTAGCGGAACATTACAATGAGCAGTTCTTC.